This TCR beta chain was profiled in a study of blood T cell repertoires in COVID-19. Method: immunoSEQ multiplex PCR; TCRdb's copy keeps in-frame clones and lacks some. The sample lists 350,000 to 450,000 clones, roughly 90% occurring once. This CDR3 comprises 15 residues. Germline V gene sequence: CDR1 SGHVS, CDR2 FNYEAQ. With 5 bases removed from V and 5 bases from J, the gap between germline ends came to 16 bases. The chain recombines TRBV7-6 with TRBJ1-5; weak D call: TRBD1 (6 bases). The sequenced sample consisted of peripheral blood. The receptor was derived from a man aged 35-49 years with acute or convalescent COVID-19. Here the CDR3 reads CASSRDTNRDQPQHF. The CDR3 DNA follows: TGTGCCAGCAGCCGAGACACTAACAGGGATCAGCCCCAGCATTTT.